This T cell receptor (beta chain) comes out of a study of T cell responses to AZD1222 COVID-19 vaccine. On this clone itself: Antigen unknown.

Findings and caveats of the study: Donor demographics were predominantly white British with a female majority; clonal diversity may be underestimated. Samples come after the peak T cell response, not at day 14. Two doses of AZD1222 preceded a rise in Spike-specific TCR breadth and depth. Dominant at 160-218 and 743-854, vaccine-associated CD4 TCRs also spanned spike.

This table comes from immunoSEQ multiplex PCR, and its TCRdb copy is limited to in-frame clones, with some not included. The repertoire holds approximately 140,000 clones, about 92% seen once, with roughly 3.3% in the top ten. This CDR3 is 14 amino acids long. CDR1 and CDR2 (germline): LNHDA, SQIVND (reference sequence). V shed 3 bases, J shed 8 bases, and the junction held 8 bases outside the gene matches. This clonotype was sampled from an adult who received the AZD1222 COVID-19 vaccine. The chain joins TRBV19 to TRBJ1-1; 8 bases fit TRBD1. This specimen was peripheral blood, taken 28 days after the second AZD1222 dose. CDR3 residues: CASSMGRGLTEAFF. The CDR3, as DNA: TGTGCCAGTAGTATGGGCAGGGGGCTTACCGAAGCTTTCTTT.